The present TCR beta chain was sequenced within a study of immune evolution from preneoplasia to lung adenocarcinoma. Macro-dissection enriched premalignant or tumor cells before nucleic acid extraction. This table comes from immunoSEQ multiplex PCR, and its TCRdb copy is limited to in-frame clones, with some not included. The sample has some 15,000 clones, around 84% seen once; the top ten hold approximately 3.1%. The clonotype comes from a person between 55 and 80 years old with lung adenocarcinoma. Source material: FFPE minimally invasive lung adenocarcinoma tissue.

The CDR3 sequence: CSAPRGDEQFF. CDR3 coding DNA: TGCAGCGCTCCTAGGGGGGATGAGCAGTTCTTC. J is TRBJ2-1 and V is TRBV29-1, with D possibly being TRBD1 or TRBD2 (6 bases each). Trimming pared 7 bases from V and 8 bases from J, leaving 12 bases between. Germline loops: CDR1 SQVTM, CDR2 ANQGSEA. This CDR3 has 11 amino acids.